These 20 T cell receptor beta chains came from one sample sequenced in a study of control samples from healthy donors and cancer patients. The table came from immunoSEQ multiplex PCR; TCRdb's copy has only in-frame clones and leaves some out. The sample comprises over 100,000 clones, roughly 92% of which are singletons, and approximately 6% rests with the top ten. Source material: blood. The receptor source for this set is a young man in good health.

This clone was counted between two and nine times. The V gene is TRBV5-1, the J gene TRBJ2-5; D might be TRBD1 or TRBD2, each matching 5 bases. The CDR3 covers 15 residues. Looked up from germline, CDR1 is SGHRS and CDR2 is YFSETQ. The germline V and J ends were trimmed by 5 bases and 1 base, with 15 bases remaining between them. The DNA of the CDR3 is TGCGCCAGCAGTCCCGGGGCGGTATCCCAAGAGACCCAGTACTTC. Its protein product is CASSPGAVSQETQYF.

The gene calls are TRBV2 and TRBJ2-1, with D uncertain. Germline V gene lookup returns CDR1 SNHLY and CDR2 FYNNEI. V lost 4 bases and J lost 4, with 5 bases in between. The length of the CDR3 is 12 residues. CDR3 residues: CASSGAYNEQFF. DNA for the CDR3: TGTGCCAGCAGTGGCGCGTACAATGAGCAGTTCTTC.

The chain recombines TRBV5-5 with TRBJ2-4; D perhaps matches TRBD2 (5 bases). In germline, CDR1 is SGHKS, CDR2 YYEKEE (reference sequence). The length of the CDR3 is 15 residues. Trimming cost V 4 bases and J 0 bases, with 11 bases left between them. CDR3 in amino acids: CASSDYSGAKNIQYF. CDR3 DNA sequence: TGTGCCAGCAGCGACTACAGCGGAGCCAAAAACATTCAGTACTTC.

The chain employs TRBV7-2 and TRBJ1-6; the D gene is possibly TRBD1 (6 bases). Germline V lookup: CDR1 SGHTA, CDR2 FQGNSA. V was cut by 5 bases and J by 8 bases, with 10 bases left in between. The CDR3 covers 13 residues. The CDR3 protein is CASSAGAYSPLHF. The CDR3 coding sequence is TGTGCCAGCAGCGCAGGGGCCTATTCACCCCTCCACTTT.

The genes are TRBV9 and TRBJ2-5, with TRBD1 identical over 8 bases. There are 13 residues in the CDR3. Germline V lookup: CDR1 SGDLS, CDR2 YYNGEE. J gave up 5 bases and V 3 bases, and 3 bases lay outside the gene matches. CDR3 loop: CASSATGVETQYF. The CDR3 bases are TGTGCCAGCAGCGCGACAGGGGTCGAGACCCAGTACTTC.

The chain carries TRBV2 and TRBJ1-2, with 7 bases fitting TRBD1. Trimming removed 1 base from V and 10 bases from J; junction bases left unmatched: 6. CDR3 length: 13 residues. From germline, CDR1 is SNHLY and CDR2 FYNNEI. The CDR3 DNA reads TGTGCCAGCAGTGAAGAGGGGGCTAAATACTACACCTTC. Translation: CASSEEGAKYYTF.

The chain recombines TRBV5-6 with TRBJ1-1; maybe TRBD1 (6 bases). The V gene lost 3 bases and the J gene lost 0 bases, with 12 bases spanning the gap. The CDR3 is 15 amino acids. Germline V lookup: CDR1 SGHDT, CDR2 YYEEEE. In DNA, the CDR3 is TGTGCCAGCAGCTCAGGGGACCGGATGAACACTGAAGCTTTCTTT. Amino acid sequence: CASSSGDRMNTEAFF.

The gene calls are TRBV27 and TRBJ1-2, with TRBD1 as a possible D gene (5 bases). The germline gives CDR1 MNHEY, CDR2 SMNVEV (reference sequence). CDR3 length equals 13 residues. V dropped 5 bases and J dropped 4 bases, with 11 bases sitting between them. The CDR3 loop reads CASSLTGAYGYTF. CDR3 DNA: TGTGCCAGCAGTCTAACCGGGGCCTATGGCTACACCTTC.

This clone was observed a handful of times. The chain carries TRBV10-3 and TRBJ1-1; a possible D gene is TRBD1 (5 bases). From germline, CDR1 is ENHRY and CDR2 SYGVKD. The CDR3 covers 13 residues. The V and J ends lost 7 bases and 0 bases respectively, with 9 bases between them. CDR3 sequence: CAIKLQVNTEAFF. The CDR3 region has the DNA TGTGCCATCAAGCTACAGGTGAACACTGAAGCTTTCTTT.

CDR3 sequence reads: CASSLDRVRTEAFF. The DNA for the CDR3 is TGCGCCAGCAGCCTGGACAGGGTCCGCACTGAAGCTTTCTTT. The chain is built from TRBV4-1 and TRBJ1-1, with 8 bases fitting TRBD1. V lost 4 bases, J lost 4 bases, and 5 bases stayed unmatched. The germline V gene has CDR1 MGHRA and CDR2 YSYEKL. This CDR3 spans 14 amino acids.

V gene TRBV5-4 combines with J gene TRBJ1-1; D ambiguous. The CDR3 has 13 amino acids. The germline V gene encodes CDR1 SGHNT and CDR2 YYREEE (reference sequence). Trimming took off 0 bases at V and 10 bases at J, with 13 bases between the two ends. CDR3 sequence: CASSLGPPMSAFF. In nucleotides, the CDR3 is TGTGCCAGCAGCTTGGGACCCCCGATGTCAGCTTTCTTT.

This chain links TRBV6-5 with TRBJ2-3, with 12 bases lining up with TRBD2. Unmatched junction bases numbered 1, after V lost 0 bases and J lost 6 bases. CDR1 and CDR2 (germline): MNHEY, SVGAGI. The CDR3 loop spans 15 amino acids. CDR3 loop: CASSYSGTSGDTQYF. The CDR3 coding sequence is TGTGCCAGCAGTTACTCTGGGACTAGCGGGGATACGCAGTATTTT.

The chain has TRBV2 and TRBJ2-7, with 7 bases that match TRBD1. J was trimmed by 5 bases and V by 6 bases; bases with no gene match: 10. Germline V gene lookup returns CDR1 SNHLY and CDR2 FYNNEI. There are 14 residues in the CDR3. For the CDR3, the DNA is TGTGCCAGCAGCGAGGAAGCGACAGGGAACGAGCAGTACTTC. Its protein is CASSEEATGNEQYF.

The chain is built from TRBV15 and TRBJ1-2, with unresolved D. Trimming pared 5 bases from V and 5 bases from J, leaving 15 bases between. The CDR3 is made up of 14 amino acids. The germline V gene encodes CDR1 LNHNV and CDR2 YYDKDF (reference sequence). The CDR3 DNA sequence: TGTGCCACCAGCGCAGAACTAACGGAATATGGCTACACCTTC. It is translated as CATSAELTEYGYTF.

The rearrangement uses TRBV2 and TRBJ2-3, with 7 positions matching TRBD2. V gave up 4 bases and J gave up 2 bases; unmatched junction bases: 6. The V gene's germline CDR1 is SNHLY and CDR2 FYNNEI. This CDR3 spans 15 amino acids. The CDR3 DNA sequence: TGTGCCAGCAGTGGCCCTAGCGGTTTCACAGATACGCAGTATTTT. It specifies CASSGPSGFTDTQYF.

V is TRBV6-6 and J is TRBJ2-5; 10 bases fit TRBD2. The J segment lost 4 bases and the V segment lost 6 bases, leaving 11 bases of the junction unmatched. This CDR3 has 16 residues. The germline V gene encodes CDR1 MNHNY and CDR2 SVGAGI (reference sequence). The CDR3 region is CASRTPGTSEPETQYF. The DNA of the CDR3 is TGTGCCAGCAGGACCCCCGGGACTAGCGAACCAGAGACCCAGTACTTC.

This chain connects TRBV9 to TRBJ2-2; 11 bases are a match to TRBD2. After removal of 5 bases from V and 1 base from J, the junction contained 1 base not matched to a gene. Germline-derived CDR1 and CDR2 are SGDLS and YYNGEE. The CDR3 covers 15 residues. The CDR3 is CASRGTSGNTGELFF. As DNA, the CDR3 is TGTGCCAGCAGAGGGACTAGCGGGAACACCGGGGAGCTGTTTTTT.

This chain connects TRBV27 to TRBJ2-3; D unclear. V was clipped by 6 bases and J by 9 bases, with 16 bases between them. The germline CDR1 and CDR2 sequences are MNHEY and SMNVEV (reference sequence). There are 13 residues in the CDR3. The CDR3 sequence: CASSPPYLRTQYF. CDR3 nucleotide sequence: TGTGCCAGCAGCCCCCCTTACCTCAGGACGCAGTATTTT.

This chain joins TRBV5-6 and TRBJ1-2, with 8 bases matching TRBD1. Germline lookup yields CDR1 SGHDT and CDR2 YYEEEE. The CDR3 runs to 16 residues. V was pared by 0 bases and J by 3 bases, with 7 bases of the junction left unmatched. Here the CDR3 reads CASSLVPGGAHYGYTF. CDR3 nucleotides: TGTGCCAGCAGCTTGGTACCAGGGGGCGCCCACTATGGCTACACCTTC.

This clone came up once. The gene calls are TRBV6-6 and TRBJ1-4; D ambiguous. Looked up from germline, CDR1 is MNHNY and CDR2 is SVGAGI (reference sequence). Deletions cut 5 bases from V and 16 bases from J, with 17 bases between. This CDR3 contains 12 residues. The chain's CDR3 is CASSPLGSLPFF. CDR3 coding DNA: TGTGCCAGCAGTCCCCTGGGTTCTCTGCCGTTTTTT.